This T cell receptor (beta chain) was recorded in a study of read filtering for tumor transcriptome and immune sequencing. Study outcomes and limitations: IR-seq captured clonotypes deeper and more reliably than RNA-seq.

About this clonotype itself: No antigen is known for it. Possible read error: a much larger clone is one base away.

From roughly 0.4 ug of RNA, a library with molecular barcoded alpha/delta and beta/gamma adaptors was made. Via MiXCR, TCRdb re-called the reads, giving one row per CDR3 protein. The data hold some 120,000 distinct CDR3 sequences, with approximately 12% observed a single time. This CDR3 has 17 amino acids. Trimming at V came to 2 bases and at J to 2 bases, leaving 8 bases not matched to a gene. Germline CDR1 ENHRY, CDR2 SYGVKD. The V gene is TRBV10-3, the J gene TRBJ2-3; 9 nucleotides align to TRBD2. The clonotype originates from a donor at least 40 years old with multiple myeloma. Sequencing was done on a sample of a population of CD138-negative cells sorted from bone marrow. CDR3 amino acids: CAISEDVPSGTTDTQYF. The CDR3 DNA sequence: TGTGCCATCAGTGAGGATGTGCCTAGCGGGACCACAGATACGCAGTATTTT.